Sequencing of this TCR beta chain was carried out in a study of OX40 agonist ivuxolimab in advanced cancers. Background on the study: Each dose-escalation patient presented with hepatocellular carcinoma, melanoma, renal cell or head and neck cancer. Partial responses were observed in three patients, of whom one had hepatocellular carcinoma and two had cutaneous melanoma.

Of note for this clone: Its antigen is not known.

Sampled blood was obtained at baseline, cycle 4 day 1, and cycle 7 day 1. Only in-frame clones appear in the TCRdb table, and some are missing; sequencing was by immunoSEQ multiplex PCR. Among about 40,000 clones, approximately 81% were seen once, and the ten largest hold roughly a sixth. The V end was cut by 0 bases, the J end by 3 bases, with 16 bases between. Germline values: CDR1 SGHDT, CDR2 YYEEEE. The CDR3 is made up of 16 amino acids. Study findings and constraints: The mean number of expanded clones was higher in CD8+ T cells than in CD4+.

This specimen was CD4+ or CD8+ T cells sorted from blood, taken in a trial of the OX40 agonist ivuxolimab. The origin of this receptor is an adult with an advanced solid tumor such as melanoma, head and neck, liver or kidney cancer. The J gene is TRBJ2-7, the V gene TRBV5-6, with D perhaps matching TRBD1 (5 bases). As DNA, the CDR3 is TGTGCCAGCAGCTTGGAAGTAGGTCAGGGTTTCTACGAGCAGTACTTC. Amino acid sequence: CASSLEVGQGFYEQYF.